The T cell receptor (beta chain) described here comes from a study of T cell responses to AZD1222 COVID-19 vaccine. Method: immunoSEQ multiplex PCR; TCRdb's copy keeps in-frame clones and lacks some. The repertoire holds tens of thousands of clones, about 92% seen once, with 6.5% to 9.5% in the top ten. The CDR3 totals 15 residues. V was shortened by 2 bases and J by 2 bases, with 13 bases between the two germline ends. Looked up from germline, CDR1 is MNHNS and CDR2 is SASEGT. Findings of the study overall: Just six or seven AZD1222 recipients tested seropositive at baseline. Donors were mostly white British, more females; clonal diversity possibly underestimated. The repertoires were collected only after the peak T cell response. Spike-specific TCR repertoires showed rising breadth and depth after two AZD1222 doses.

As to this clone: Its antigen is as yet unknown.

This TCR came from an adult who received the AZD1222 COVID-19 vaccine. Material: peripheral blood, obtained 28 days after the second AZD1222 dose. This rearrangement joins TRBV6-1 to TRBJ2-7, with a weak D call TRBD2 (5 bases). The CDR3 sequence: CASSELAGGAYEQYF. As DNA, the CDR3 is TGTGCCAGCAGTGAATTGGCAGGAGGAGCCTACGAGCAGTACTTC.